This T cell receptor (beta chain) was sequenced for a study of T cell responses to AZD1222 COVID-19 vaccine. TCRdb keeps only in-frame clones here, not all; method: immunoSEQ multiplex PCR. The repertoire holds about 130,000 clones, with over 75% as singletons. Study-wide results and limits: Seropositivity was recorded at baseline in only a handful of AZD1222 recipients.

The table lists this clone with a count of one. Its target is not known. From germline, CDR1 is SEHNR and CDR2 FQNEAQ (reference sequence). Germline trimming cut 5 bases from V and 6 bases from J; bases unmatched to any gene: 10. The CDR3 runs 14 residues. The V gene is TRBV7-9, the J gene TRBJ2-7; 7 bases align to TRBD1. The TCR sequence derives from an adult in good health. The sample here was peripheral blood, taken on day 0 of AZD1222 vaccination. CDR3 coding DNA: TGTGCCAGCAGCCCCAATATACAGGGGTTCGAGCAGTACTTC. The encoded protein is CASSPNIQGFEQYF.